These T cell receptor beta chains were read from a single sample in a study of radiotherapy plus CTLA-4 blockade in lung cancer. The data were produced by immunoSEQ multiplex PCR, yet TCRdb's version contains in-frame clones alone and is incomplete. The profile shows about 100,000 clones, around four fifths of them singletons. Source: peripheral blood, taken from a patient treated with radiotherapy plus ipilimumab. These receptors all stem from a human donor with non-small cell lung cancer who had stable disease on radiotherapy plus ipilimumab. Both conserved end residues are part of each CDR3. Each record gives: CDR3 DNA, CDR3 protein, J gene, clone size, V gene, D gene. The D gene is left open where the match is weak. Not every row has a clone size; where given, it reads once, few, many or a size class.

DNA: TGTGCCAGCTCACCACAAGCAGATTATAATTCACCCCTCCACTTT; CDR3: CASSPQADYNSPLHF; J: TRBJ1-6; size: few; V: TRBV18; D: -
DNA: TGTGCCAGCAGCAGGGGGGGGACCCTTAACTATGGCTACACCTTC; CDR3: CASSRGGTLNYGYTF; J: TRBJ1-2; size: -; V: TRBV21-1; D: -
DNA: TGTGCCAGCAGTTTTTCAGTAACCTACGAGCAGTACTTC; CDR3: CASSFSVTYEQYF; J: TRBJ2-7; size: -; V: TRBV27; D: -
DNA: TGTGCCAGCAGCCCCACAGGGTATTACTACGGCTACACCTTC; CDR3: CASSPTGYYYGYTF; J: TRBJ1-2; size: -; V: TRBV14; D: -
DNA: TGTGCCAGCAGTTCCTCCCCCGCGGGGGCAGAGCAGTACTTC; CDR3: CASSSSPAGAEQYF; J: TRBJ2-7; size: -; V: TRBV28; D: -
DNA: TGTGCCAGCAGCTTAGGAATTAACTCCTACGAGCAGTACTTC; CDR3: CASSLGINSYEQYF; J: TRBJ2-7; size: -; V: TRBV11-2; D: -
DNA: TGTGCCAGCAGCGTGCAGGGTGGGAGCTACGAGCAGTACTTC; CDR3: CASSVQGGSYEQYF; J: TRBJ2-7; size: -; V: TRBV9; D: -
DNA: TGTGCCAGCAGCTTGACGGGACGGCAGCCGAACACTGAAGCTTTCTTT; CDR3: CASSLTGRQPNTEAFF; J: TRBJ1-1; size: -; V: TRBV7-3; D: -
DNA: TGTGCCAGCAGCGTTGACACGGTTAGAGGACCCCTCCACTTT; CDR3: CASSVDTVRGPLHF; J: TRBJ1-6; size: -; V: TRBV5-6; D: -
DNA: TGTGCCAGCAGTTTAGTCCCTAGCGGGGGGCCTTACACAGATACGCAGTATTTT; CDR3: CASSLVPSGGPYTDTQYF; J: TRBJ2-3; size: -; V: TRBV27; D: TRBD2
DNA: TGTGCCAGCAGTGAGGGCGGACGCTCACCCCTCCACTTT; CDR3: CASSEGGRSPLHF; J: TRBJ1-6; size: -; V: TRBV25-1; D: -
DNA: TGTGCCAGCAGCCGATCCGACGTCACCGGGGAGCTGTTTTTT; CDR3: CASSRSDVTGELFF; J: TRBJ2-2; size: few; V: TRBV7-3; D: -
DNA: TGTGCCAGCAGCCCCCAGGGCCTACCCTCCCAGCCCCAGCATTTT; CDR3: CASSPQGLPSQPQHF; J: TRBJ1-5; size: once; V: TRBV9; D: -
DNA: TGTGCCAGCAGCCCCGGGACAAAACCCAGGGAGACCCAGTACTTC; CDR3: CASSPGTKPRETQYF; J: TRBJ2-5; size: -; V: TRBV5-4; D: -
DNA: TGTGCCAGCAAGAGGACAGGGGCGAGGAATGAAAAACTGTTTTTT; CDR3: CASKRTGARNEKLFF; J: TRBJ1-4; size: -; V: TRBV2; D: TRBD1
DNA: TGTGCCAGCAGTGTATCGGGGCAGACACAAGAGACCCAGTACTTC; CDR3: CASSVSGQTQETQYF; J: TRBJ2-5; size: -; V: TRBV6-1; D: -
DNA: TGTGCCAGCAGCAGAGATGGGAGTCAGCCCCAGCATTTT; CDR3: CASSRDGSQPQHF; J: TRBJ1-5; size: -; V: TRBV7-3; D: -
DNA: TGTGCCAGTAGAGATCCGGGGAGACAGAAAGCTAACTATGGCTACACCTTC; CDR3: CASRDPGRQKANYGYTF; J: TRBJ1-2; size: once; V: TRBV19; D: -
DNA: TGTGCCAGCAGTTTAAAGGGGGTCTACGAGCAGTACTTC; CDR3: CASSLKGVYEQYF; J: TRBJ2-7; size: -; V: TRBV28; D: -
DNA: TGTGCCAGCAGCGTAGGGCCTGAGCACGACGAGCAGTACTTC; CDR3: CASSVGPEHDEQYF; J: TRBJ2-7; size: -; V: TRBV9; D: -
DNA: TGTGCCAGCAGCTTAGAAAGGACAGCATTAGCCAAAAACATTCAGTACTTC; CDR3: CASSLERTALAKNIQYF; J: TRBJ2-4; size: -; V: TRBV7-2; D: -
DNA: TGTGCCAGCAGCGTAGGGACTTTGAACACTGAAGCTTTCTTT; CDR3: CASSVGTLNTEAFF; J: TRBJ1-1; size: -; V: TRBV7-9; D: -
DNA: TGTGCCAGCATCCAAAACGGGACCCACCGCGGAAAACTGTTTTTT; CDR3: CASIQNGTHRGKLFF; J: TRBJ1-4; size: -; V: TRBV21-1; D: -
DNA: TGCGCCAGCAGTCAATCAGGCAGGGGGCATAGCAATCAGCCCCAGCATTTT; CDR3: CASSQSGRGHSNQPQHF; J: TRBJ1-5; size: -; V: TRBV23-1; D: TRBD1
DNA: TGTGCCAGCTCTCCCGAGGCGGGGGATGTAAATACGCAGTATTTT; CDR3: CASSPEAGDVNTQYF; J: TRBJ2-3; size: -; V: TRBV18; D: TRBD2
DNA: TGTGCCAGCAGTCCGAATCAGCCCCAGCATTTT; CDR3: CASSPNQPQHF; J: TRBJ1-5; size: -; V: TRBV6-5; D: -
DNA: TGTGCCAGCAAAAGGGGGAGCACAGATACGCAGTATTTT; CDR3: CASKRGSTDTQYF; J: TRBJ2-3; size: -; V: TRBV7-3; D: -
DNA: TGCAGCGCCGCGGCAGGGAGGGATCAGCCCCAGCATTTT; CDR3: CSAAAGRDQPQHF; J: TRBJ1-5; size: -; V: TRBV29-1; D: -
DNA: TGTGCCAGCACGAGGCCAGCGGGGCGGGCTCAGTACTTC; CDR3: CASTRPAGRAQYF; J: TRBJ2-4; size: -; V: TRBV28; D: TRBD2
DNA: TGTGCCAGCAGCTTGCGGTCGACTAATTCACCCCTCCACTTT; CDR3: CASSLRSTNSPLHF; J: TRBJ1-6; size: few; V: TRBV13; D: -
DNA: TGTGCCAGCAGGACAGAATATGGCTACACCTTC; CDR3: CASRTEYGYTF; J: TRBJ1-2; size: -; V: TRBV2; D: -
DNA: TGTGCCAGTAGTATAGACCTGACCAGGGGGCGCCCCGGGGAGCTGTTTTTT; CDR3: CASSIDLTRGRPGELFF; J: TRBJ2-2; size: few; V: TRBV19; D: TRBD1
DNA: TGTGCCAGTAGTGGGCAACGTGAGCAGTTCTTC; CDR3: CASSGQREQFF; J: TRBJ2-1; size: -; V: TRBV19; D: -
DNA: TGTGCCAGCAGCTTGGGGGGACAGGGGGTTTACGAGCAGTACTTC; CDR3: CASSLGGQGVYEQYF; J: TRBJ2-7; size: -; V: TRBV5-4; D: TRBD1
DNA: TGCGCCAGCAGTAGGCTAGCACAAGAGACCCAGTACTTC; CDR3: CASSRLAQETQYF; J: TRBJ2-5; size: -; V: TRBV5-1; D: -
DNA: TGCGCCAGCAGCCGGGGGACAGGGGCCTCATCCTACGAGCAGTACTTC; CDR3: CASSRGTGASSYEQYF; J: TRBJ2-7; size: -; V: TRBV5-1; D: TRBD1
DNA: TGTGCCAGCTCACGCGAGGCCAGGTGGAACACTGAAGCTTTCTTT; CDR3: CASSREARWNTEAFF; J: TRBJ1-1; size: -; V: TRBV18; D: -
DNA: TGTGCCAGCATGGTATCCGGGACCCGCAATGAGCAGTTCTTC; CDR3: CASMVSGTRNEQFF; J: TRBJ2-1; size: -; V: TRBV28; D: -
DNA: TGTGCCAGCAGTTCCCGACTCTTTACAGATACGCAGTATTTT; CDR3: CASSSRLFTDTQYF; J: TRBJ2-3; size: -; V: TRBV9; D: -
DNA: TGTGCCAGCAGTGACAGGGGGCTGGATACGCAGTATTTT; CDR3: CASSDRGLDTQYF; J: TRBJ2-3; size: -; V: TRBV2; D: TRBD1
DNA: TGCGCCAGCAGCTCCTCCGGGAGCAGCCCCAATGAGCAGTTCTTC; CDR3: CASSSSGSSPNEQFF; J: TRBJ2-1; size: -; V: TRBV5-1; D: -
DNA: TGTGCCAGCAGCTTAGTACCGCTGAACTATGGCTACACCTTC; CDR3: CASSLVPLNYGYTF; J: TRBJ1-2; size: -; V: TRBV7-2; D: -
DNA: TGTGCCAGCTCACCCTCCGGACAGGCGAGCACAGATACGCAGTATTTT; CDR3: CASSPSGQASTDTQYF; J: TRBJ2-3; size: -; V: TRBV18; D: TRBD1
DNA: TGTGCCAGCAACTACAGCGACAGGGGGCACAATGAGCAGTTCTTC; CDR3: CASNYSDRGHNEQFF; J: TRBJ2-1; size: -; V: TRBV5-6; D: TRBD1
DNA: TGTGCCAGCAGTTCGGCCCCAGCGGACCTTCTCTACGAGCAGTACTTC; CDR3: CASSSAPADLLYEQYF; J: TRBJ2-7; size: -; V: TRBV6-6; D: -
DNA: TGTGCCAGCAGCTTAAACAGGGCAATGAACACTGAAGCTTTCTTT; CDR3: CASSLNRAMNTEAFF; J: TRBJ1-1; size: -; V: TRBV7-2; D: -
DNA: TGCGCCAGCAGCCAAGAAGGGTGGCAGGGAGAATCCTACGAGCAGTACTTC; CDR3: CASSQEGWQGESYEQYF; J: TRBJ2-7; size: -; V: TRBV4-1; D: -
DNA: TGTGCCAGCAGCCCCCCAACTAAGCGGGAGCAGTACTTC; CDR3: CASSPPTKREQYF; J: TRBJ2-5; size: -; V: TRBV7-9; D: TRBD2
DNA: TGTGCCAGCAGCGCAAGCACGATCGGCTCCTATAATTCACCCCTCCACTTT; CDR3: CASSASTIGSYNSPLHF; J: TRBJ1-6; size: -; V: TRBV4-2; D: -
DNA: TGTGCCAGCTCACAAAGGGCTTCGGGGGAGACCCAGTACTTC; CDR3: CASSQRASGETQYF; J: TRBJ2-5; size: -; V: TRBV18; D: -
DNA: TGTGCCAGCAGTTTATACGTGGACTATGGCTACACCTTC; CDR3: CASSLYVDYGYTF; J: TRBJ1-2; size: -; V: TRBV28; D: -
DNA: TGTGCCAGCAGCTCAGCAGCGGGGAATACGCAGTATTTT; CDR3: CASSSAAGNTQYF; J: TRBJ2-3; size: -; V: TRBV7-2; D: TRBD2
DNA: TGTGCCAGCAGCCAAGCCCAGGGGGGGCTAGATGAGCAGTTCTTC; CDR3: CASSQAQGGLDEQFF; J: TRBJ2-1; size: -; V: TRBV11-2; D: -
DNA: TGTGCCAGCAGCTCACAAGTAGAATCCTACGAGCAGTACTTC; CDR3: CASSSQVESYEQYF; J: TRBJ2-7; size: -; V: TRBV11-2; D: -
DNA: TGTGCCAGCAGCGGCGGGACAGGCCTCGCCGAGCAGTACTTC; CDR3: CASSGGTGLAEQYF; J: TRBJ2-7; size: -; V: TRBV9; D: TRBD1
DNA: TGCGCCAGCAGCCCGGGCGGCTCCTACGAGCAGTACTTC; CDR3: CASSPGGSYEQYF; J: TRBJ2-7; size: -; V: TRBV4-1; D: -
DNA: TGTGCCAGCAACACCCGGGGGGGGAACACTGAAGCTTTCTTT; CDR3: CASNTRGGNTEAFF; J: TRBJ1-1; size: -; V: TRBV27; D: -